This T cell receptor (beta chain) comes out of a study of blood T cells in healthy people across ages. General study points: Age brought a roughly linear fall in TCR beta diversity measured per million T cells.

Drawn from each donor were roughly 10 milliliters of peripheral blood. The CDR3 covers 14 residues. V lost 4 bases and J 7 bases, leaving 16 bases between the germline ends. Germline V lookup: CDR1 SEHNR, CDR2 FQNEAQ (reference sequence). A J-beta primer mix and a sample-barcoded 5' primer were used in a second PCR of roughly 6 to 12 cycles. All samples yielded 3 million or more CDR3-containing paired-end reads. One entry per CDR3 protein, called by TCRdb with MiXCR from the 5' RACE reads. The sample has about 1.8 million distinct CDR3 sequences; around 48% are singletons. Notes on this clonotype: Antigen specificity is unknown.

The sequenced material came from blood. The TCR was taken from a woman aged 40 to 49 in good health. V and J are TRBV7-9 and TRBJ1-1, with D hard to call. This chain's CDR3 is CASSYRTASFEAFF. In DNA form, the CDR3 reads TGTGCCAGCAGCTACCGGACGGCATCCTTTGAAGCTTTCTTT.